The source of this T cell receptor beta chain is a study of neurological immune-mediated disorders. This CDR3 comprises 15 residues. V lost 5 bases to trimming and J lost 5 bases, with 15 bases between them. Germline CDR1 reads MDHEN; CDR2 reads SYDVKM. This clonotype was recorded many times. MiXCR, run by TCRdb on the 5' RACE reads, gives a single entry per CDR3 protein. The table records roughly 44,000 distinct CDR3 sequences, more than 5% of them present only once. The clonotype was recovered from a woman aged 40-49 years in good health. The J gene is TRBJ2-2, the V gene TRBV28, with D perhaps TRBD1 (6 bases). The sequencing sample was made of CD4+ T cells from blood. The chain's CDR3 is CASSRFVRGTGELFF. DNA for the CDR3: TGTGCCAGCAGTCGCTTTGTCAGGGGTACCGGGGAGCTGTTTTTT.